This T cell receptor beta chain was obtained from a study of graft-versus-host responses after intestinal transplantation. The wider study: Every recipient had anti-thymocyte globulin induction and three to four years of tacrolimus plus steroids.

The assay was immunoSEQ multiplex PCR, and TCRdb's table has in-frame clones only and misses some. In the table there are fewer than 95,000 clones, 85% to 95% of which are singletons. General observations from the study: Circulating GvH clones peaking coincided with falling HvG clones soon after transplant. Where graft-donor T cell macrochimerism was present, patients had high graft-versus-host to host-versus-graft clonal ratios in allografts.

The trim removed 5 bases at V and 5 bases at J, leaving 11 bases unmatched. This CDR3 is built from 15 residues. Germline V lookup: CDR1 SEHNR, CDR2 FQNEAQ (reference sequence). Notes on this clone: What it recognizes is unknown.

J is TRBJ1-1 and V is TRBV7-9; 7 nucleotides line up with TRBD1. The receptor was isolated from a human donor who was the organ donor for an intestinal transplant. The source material was unstimulated CD8+ T cells sorted from spleen or lymph node cells, sampled before transplant. This CDR3 reads CASSRGRPGGTEAFF. The CDR3 nucleotides are TGTGCCAGCAGCCGAGGCCGGCCAGGGGGTACTGAAGCTTTCTTT.